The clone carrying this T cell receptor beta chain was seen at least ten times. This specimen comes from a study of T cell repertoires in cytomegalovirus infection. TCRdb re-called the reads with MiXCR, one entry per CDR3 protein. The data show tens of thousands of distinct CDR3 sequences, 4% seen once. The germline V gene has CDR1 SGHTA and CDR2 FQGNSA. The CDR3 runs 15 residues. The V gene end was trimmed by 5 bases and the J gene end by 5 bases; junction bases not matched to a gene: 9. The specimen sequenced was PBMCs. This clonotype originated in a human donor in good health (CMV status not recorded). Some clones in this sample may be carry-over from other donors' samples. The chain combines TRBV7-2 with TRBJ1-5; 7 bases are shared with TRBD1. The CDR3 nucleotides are TGTGCCAGCAGCGATAGGGCAGGGGGAGATCAGCCCCAGCATTTT. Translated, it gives CASSDRAGGDQPQHF.